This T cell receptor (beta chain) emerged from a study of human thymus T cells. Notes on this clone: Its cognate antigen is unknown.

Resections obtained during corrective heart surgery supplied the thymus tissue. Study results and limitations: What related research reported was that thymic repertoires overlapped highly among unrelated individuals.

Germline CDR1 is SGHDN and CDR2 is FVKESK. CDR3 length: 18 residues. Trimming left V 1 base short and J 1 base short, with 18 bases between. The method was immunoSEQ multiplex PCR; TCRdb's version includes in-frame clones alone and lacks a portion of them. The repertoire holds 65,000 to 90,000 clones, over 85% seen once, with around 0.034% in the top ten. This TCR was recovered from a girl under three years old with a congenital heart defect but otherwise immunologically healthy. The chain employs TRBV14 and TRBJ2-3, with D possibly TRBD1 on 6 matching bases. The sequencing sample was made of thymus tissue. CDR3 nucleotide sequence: TGTGCCAGCAGCCAAGTTAAAGGCAGGGGATGGCGCACAGATACGCAGTATTTT. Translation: CASSQVKGRGWRTDTQYF.